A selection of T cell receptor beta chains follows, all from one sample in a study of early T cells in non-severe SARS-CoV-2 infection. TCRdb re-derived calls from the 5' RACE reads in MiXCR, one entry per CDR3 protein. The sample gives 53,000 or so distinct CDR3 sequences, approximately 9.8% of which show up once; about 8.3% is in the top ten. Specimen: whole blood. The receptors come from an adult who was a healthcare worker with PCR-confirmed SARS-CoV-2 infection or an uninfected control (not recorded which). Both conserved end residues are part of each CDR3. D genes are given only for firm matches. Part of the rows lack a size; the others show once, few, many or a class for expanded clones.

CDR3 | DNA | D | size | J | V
CASSLAGRPNTGELFF | TGTGCCAGCAGCTTGGCCGGGCGACCGAACACCGGGGAGCTGTTTTTT | - | many | TRBJ2-2 | TRBV5-4
CASHRRTRGNQPQHF | TGTGCCAGCCATAGGCGAACTCGTGGCAATCAGCCCCAGCATTTT | - | few | TRBJ1-5 | TRBV28
CSVDFFGQSNTEAFF | TGCAGCGTTGACTTCTTTGGACAGTCGAACACTGAAGCTTTCTTT | - | many | TRBJ1-1 | TRBV29-1
CASSRGLARSTDTQYF | TGTGCCAGCAGCCGCGGACTAGCGAGGAGCACAGATACGCAGTATTTT | TRBD2 | - | TRBJ2-3 | TRBV7-2
CASSYKVHEQYF | TGTGCCAGCAGTTACAAGGTCCACGAGCAGTACTTC | - | - | TRBJ2-7 | TRBV6-6
CAIRYSNQPQHF | TGTGCCATACGGTACAGCAATCAGCCCCAGCATTTT | - | many | TRBJ1-5 | TRBV28
CASSQAGEGGMVNTEAFF | TGTGCCAGCAGCCAAGCGGGGGAGGGAGGGATGGTGAACACTGAAGCTTTCTTT | - | many | TRBJ1-1 | TRBV3-1
CASSIRLAGDTSYNEQFF | TGTGCCAGCAGCATTAGACTAGCGGGAGACACCTCCTACAATGAGCAGTTCTTC | TRBD2 | - | TRBJ2-1 | TRBV9
CASSLAGLAGGVNEQFF | TGTGCCAGCAGCTTAGCGGGTCTAGCGGGAGGAGTCAATGAGCAGTTCTTC | TRBD2 | - | TRBJ2-1 | TRBV11-3
CSARGASGGTDTQYF | TGCAGTGCTAGAGGGGCTAGCGGGGGCACAGATACGCAGTATTTT | TRBD2 | few | TRBJ2-3 | TRBV20-1
CASSSDRGYDEQYF | TGTGCCAGCAGTTCAGACAGGGGGTACGACGAGCAGTACTTC | TRBD1 | many | TRBJ2-7 | TRBV12-3/TRBV12-4
CASSQDRGLGAYNEQFF | TGCGCCAGCAGCCAAGATCGGGGCCTTGGGGCTTACAATGAGCAGTTCTTC | - | few | TRBJ2-1 | TRBV4-1
CSVEVSSYNEQFF | TGCAGCGTTGAAGTTAGCTCCTACAATGAGCAGTTCTTC | - | few | TRBJ2-1 | TRBV29-1
CASSRDLGTQYF | TGTGCCAGCAGCCGGGACCTCGGGACCCAGTACTTC | - | many | TRBJ2-5 | TRBV25-1
CASSLGGTQETQYF | TGCGCCAGCAGCTTGGGAGGGACACAAGAGACCCAGTACTTC | - | many | TRBJ2-5 | TRBV5-1
CASSQESGRAWDTQYF | TGTGCCAGCAGCCAAGAAAGCGGGAGGGCCTGGGATACGCAGTATTTT | TRBD2 | - | TRBJ2-3 | TRBV3-1
CSARMGLASSDNEQFF | TGCAGTGCTAGGATGGGACTAGCCTCTTCTGACAACGAGCAGTTCTTC | TRBD2 | - | TRBJ2-1 | TRBV20-1
CASSEASGGQPQHF | TGTGCCAGCAGTGAAGCGTCTGGGGGTCAGCCCCAGCATTTT | - | many | TRBJ1-5 | TRBV2
CASSTNPSGEQYF | TGTGCCAGCAGTACAAACCCAAGCGGAGAGCAGTACTTC | - | few | TRBJ2-7 | TRBV28
CASSPPGTSGTRISYNEQFF | TGTGCCAGCAGCCCCCCGGGGACTAGCGGAACCCGGATCTCCTACAATGAGCAGTTCTTC | TRBD2 | - | TRBJ2-1 | TRBV7-9
CASSLRGYYGYTF | TGTGCCAGCAGCTTGCGGGGATACTATGGCTACACCTTC | - | few | TRBJ1-2 | TRBV5-6
CASSIAHRGATYEQYF | TGTGCCAGTAGTATAGCCCACAGGGGGGCCACCTACGAGCAGTACTTC | TRBD1 | few | TRBJ2-7 | TRBV19
CASSQYSGRAGTDTQYF | TGTGCCAGCAGCCAGTATAGCGGGAGGGCCGGAACAGATACGCAGTATTTT | TRBD2 | few | TRBJ2-3 | TRBV14
CSAGEPYYEQYF | TGCAGCGCTGGGGAGCCCTACTACGAGCAGTACTTC | - | - | TRBJ2-7 | TRBV29-1
CASSPQKGGEAFF | TGTGCCAGCTCACCACAAAAGGGCGGTGAAGCTTTCTTT | - | many | TRBJ1-1 | TRBV18